This is a list of T cell receptor beta chains from one sample in a study of shared clonotypes between healthy human individuals. The repertoire was sequenced with immunoSEQ multiplex PCR; TCRdb's copy has only in-frame clones and lacks some. The table includes a few hundred thousand clones, 65% to 70% detected once. Material for sequencing was memory CD4+ T cells sorted from blood. The receptor source for this set is a man aged 30-40 years in good health. The conserved cysteine and the conserved F or W are not part of the CDR3 here. Fields, in order: V gene, D gene, J gene, clone size, CDR3 protein. A D gene is named only where the DNA matches it firmly. A row's size may be missing; if present it is once, few, many or a size class.

v_gene: TRBV6-1
d_gene: .
j_gene: TRBJ2-1
abundance: .
CDR3aa: ASSVWGSSYNEQF

v_gene: TRBV18
d_gene: .
j_gene: TRBJ2-5
abundance: .
CDR3aa: ASSRPQETQY

v_gene: TRBV19
d_gene: .
j_gene: TRBJ1-3
abundance: .
CDR3aa: ASSIVLSSGNTIY

v_gene: TRBV30
d_gene: TRBD1
j_gene: TRBJ1-3
abundance: .
CDR3aa: AWRGTGAGNTIY

v_gene: TRBV6-1
d_gene: TRBD2
j_gene: TRBJ2-7
abundance: .
CDR3aa: ASNRLAGYEQY

v_gene: TRBV15
d_gene: .
j_gene: TRBJ1-1
abundance: few
CDR3aa: ATSRDYSEAF

v_gene: TRBV5-4
d_gene: TRBD1
j_gene: TRBJ2-2
abundance: .
CDR3aa: ASSLAGQGAVTGELF

v_gene: TRBV5-1
d_gene: .
j_gene: TRBJ1-4
abundance: .
CDR3aa: ASRTDRQNEKLF

v_gene: TRBV28
d_gene: .
j_gene: TRBJ2-7
abundance: few
CDR3aa: ASSAAPTYEQY

v_gene: TRBV7-3
d_gene: .
j_gene: TRBJ2-1
abundance: many
CDR3aa: ASSLTPAGSIDGEQF

v_gene: TRBV21-1
d_gene: .
j_gene: TRBJ1-1
abundance: .
CDR3aa: ASSHTEQLDDGTEAF

v_gene: TRBV30
d_gene: TRBD1
j_gene: TRBJ1-2
abundance: few
CDR3aa: AWKKQGAGGYT

v_gene: TRBV9
d_gene: .
j_gene: TRBJ2-7
abundance: .
CDR3aa: ASSADAEQY

v_gene: TRBV19
d_gene: .
j_gene: TRBJ2-7
abundance: .
CDR3aa: ASMGYPYEQY

v_gene: TRBV5-6
d_gene: .
j_gene: TRBJ1-2
abundance: few
CDR3aa: ASSLTASNGYGYT

v_gene: TRBV9
d_gene: .
j_gene: TRBJ2-1
abundance: .
CDR3aa: ASSVGTDSSYNEQF

v_gene: TRBV28
d_gene: .
j_gene: TRBJ1-2
abundance: .
CDR3aa: ASSLSLGGGGYT

v_gene: TRBV7-9
d_gene: .
j_gene: TRBJ1-4
abundance: once
CDR3aa: ASSPLGATNEKLF

v_gene: TRBV7-2
d_gene: TRBD2
j_gene: TRBJ2-2
abundance: .
CDR3aa: ASSSGLANTGELF

v_gene: TRBV28
d_gene: TRBD2
j_gene: TRBJ2-1
abundance: many
CDR3aa: ASSPSRGGTSGRAGDEQF

v_gene: TRBV4-3
d_gene: TRBD2
j_gene: TRBJ2-7
abundance: .
CDR3aa: ASSQGRGAYEQY

v_gene: TRBV4-3
d_gene: .
j_gene: TRBJ2-7
abundance: few
CDR3aa: ASSHGLHYEQY

v_gene: TRBV19
d_gene: .
j_gene: TRBJ1-2
abundance: .
CDR3aa: ASSTVLNYGYT